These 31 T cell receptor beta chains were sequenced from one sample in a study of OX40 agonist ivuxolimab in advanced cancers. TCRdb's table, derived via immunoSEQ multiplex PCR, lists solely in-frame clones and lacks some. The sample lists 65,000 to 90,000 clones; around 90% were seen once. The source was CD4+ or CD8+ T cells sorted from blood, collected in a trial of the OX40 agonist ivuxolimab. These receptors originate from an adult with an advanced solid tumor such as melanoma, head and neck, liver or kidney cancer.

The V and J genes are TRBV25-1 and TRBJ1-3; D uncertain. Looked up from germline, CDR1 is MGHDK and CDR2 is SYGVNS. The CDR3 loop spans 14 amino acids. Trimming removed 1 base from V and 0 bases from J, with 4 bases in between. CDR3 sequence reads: CASSEWGSGNTIYF. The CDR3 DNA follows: TGTGCCAGCAGTGAATGGGGCTCTGGAAACACCATATATTTT. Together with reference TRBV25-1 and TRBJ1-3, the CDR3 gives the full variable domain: EADIYQTPRYLVIGTGKKITLECSQTMGHDKMYWYQQDPGMELHLIHYSYGVNSTEKGDLSSESTVSRIRTEHFPLTLESARPSHTSQYLCASSEWGSGNTIYFGEGSWLTVV.

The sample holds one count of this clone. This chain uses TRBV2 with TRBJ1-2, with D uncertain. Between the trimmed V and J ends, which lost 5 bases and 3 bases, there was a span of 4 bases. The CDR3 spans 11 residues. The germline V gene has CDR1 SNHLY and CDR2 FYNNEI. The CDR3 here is CASSLYYGYTF. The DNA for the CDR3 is TGTGCCAGCAGTTTATACTATGGCTACACCTTC. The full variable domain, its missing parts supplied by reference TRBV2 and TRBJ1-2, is EPEVTQTPSHQVTQMGQEVILRCVPISNHLYFYWYRQILGQKVEFLVSFYNNEISEKSEIFDDQFSVERPDGSNFTLKIRSTKLEDSAMYFCASSLYYGYTFGSGTRLTVV.

The CDR3: CASRDLGLVGEQYF. The CDR3 DNA reads TGCGCCAGCAGGGACCTCGGACTAGTGGGCGAGCAGTACTTC. The J gene is TRBJ2-7, the V gene TRBV10-2, with TRBD2 matching over 7 bases. This CDR3 is built from 14 residues. Trimming at V came to 6 bases and at J to 6 bases, leaving 11 bases not matched to a gene. The germline gives CDR1 WSHSY, CDR2 SAAADI.

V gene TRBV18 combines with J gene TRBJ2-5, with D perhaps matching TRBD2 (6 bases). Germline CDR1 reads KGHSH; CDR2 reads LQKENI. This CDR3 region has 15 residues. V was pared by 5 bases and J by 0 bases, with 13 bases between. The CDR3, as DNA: TGTGCCAGCTCATCAAAGCGGGTGTACCAAGAGACCCAGTACTTC. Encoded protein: CASSSKRVYQETQYF. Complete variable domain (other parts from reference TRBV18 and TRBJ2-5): NAGVMQNPRHLVRRRGQEARLRCSPMKGHSHVYWYRQLPEEGLKFMVYLQKENIIDESGMPKERFSAEFPKEGPSILRIQQVVRGDSAAYFCASSSKRVYQETQYFGPGTRLLVL.

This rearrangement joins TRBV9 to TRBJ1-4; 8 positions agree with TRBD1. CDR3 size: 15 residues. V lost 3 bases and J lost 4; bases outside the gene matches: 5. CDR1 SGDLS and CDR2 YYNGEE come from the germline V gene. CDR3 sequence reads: CASSAQTGDNEKLFF. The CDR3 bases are TGTGCCAGCAGCGCCCAGACAGGGGATAATGAAAAACTGTTTTTT.

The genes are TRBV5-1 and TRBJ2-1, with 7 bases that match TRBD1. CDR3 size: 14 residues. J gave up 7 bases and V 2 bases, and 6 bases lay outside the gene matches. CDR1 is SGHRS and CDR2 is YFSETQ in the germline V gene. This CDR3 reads CASSLSGQRNEQFF. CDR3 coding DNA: TGCGCCAGCAGCTTATCGGGACAGAGGAATGAGCAGTTCTTC.

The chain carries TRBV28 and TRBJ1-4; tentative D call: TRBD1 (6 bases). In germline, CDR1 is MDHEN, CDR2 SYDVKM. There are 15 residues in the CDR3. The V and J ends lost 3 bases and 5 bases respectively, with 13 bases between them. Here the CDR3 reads CASSFPTGPNEKLFF. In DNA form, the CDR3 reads TGTGCCAGCAGTTTCCCGACAGGACCAAATGAAAAACTGTTTTTT. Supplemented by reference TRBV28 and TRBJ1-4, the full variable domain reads DVKVTQSSRYLVKRTGEKVFLECVQDMDHENMFWYRQDPGLGLRLIYFSYDVKMKEKGDIPEGYSVSREKKERFSLILESASTNQTSMYLCASSFPTGPNEKLFFGSGTQLSVL.

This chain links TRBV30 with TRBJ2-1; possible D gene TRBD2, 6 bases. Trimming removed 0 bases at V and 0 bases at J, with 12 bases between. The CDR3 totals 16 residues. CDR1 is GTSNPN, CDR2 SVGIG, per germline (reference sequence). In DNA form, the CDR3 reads TGTGCCTGGAGTGTGGGACTCACGAGCTCCTACAATGAGCAGTTCTTC. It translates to CAWSVGLTSSYNEQFF.

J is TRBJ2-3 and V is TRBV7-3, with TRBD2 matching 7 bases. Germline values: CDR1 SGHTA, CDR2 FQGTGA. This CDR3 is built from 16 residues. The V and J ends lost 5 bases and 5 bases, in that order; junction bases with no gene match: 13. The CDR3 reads CASSSIAGTSQDTQYF. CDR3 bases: TGTGCCAGCAGCAGTATAGCGGGCACGAGCCAAGATACGCAGTATTTT. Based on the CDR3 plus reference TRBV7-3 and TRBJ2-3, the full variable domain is GAGVSQTPSNKVTEKGKYVELRCDPISGHTALYWYRQSLGQGPEFLIYFQGTGAADDSGLPNDRFFAVRPEGSVSTLKIQRTERGDSAVYLCASSSIAGTSQDTQYFGPGTRLTVL.

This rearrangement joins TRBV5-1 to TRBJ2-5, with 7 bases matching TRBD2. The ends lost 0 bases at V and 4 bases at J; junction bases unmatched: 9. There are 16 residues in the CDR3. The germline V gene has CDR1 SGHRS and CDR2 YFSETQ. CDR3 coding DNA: TGCGCCAGCAGCTTGGTTGCGGGAGCGGGCGGAGAGACCCAGTACTTC. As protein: CASSLVAGAGGETQYF.

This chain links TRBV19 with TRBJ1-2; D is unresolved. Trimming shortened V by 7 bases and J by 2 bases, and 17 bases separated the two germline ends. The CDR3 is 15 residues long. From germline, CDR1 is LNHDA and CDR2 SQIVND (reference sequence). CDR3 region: CASTTVERYNYGYTF. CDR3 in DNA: TGTGCCAGTACTACCGTCGAGAGGTACAACTATGGCTACACCTTC.

CDR3 protein: CASSLATGTKPTLNTIYF. The CDR3 DNA sequence: TGTGCCAGCAGCTTAGCAACCGGGACGAAGCCCACTTTGAATACCATATATTTT. The genes are TRBV13 and TRBJ1-3; tentative D call: TRBD1 (5 bases). The CDR3 runs 18 residues. The germline gives CDR1 PRHDT, CDR2 FYEKMQ (reference sequence). With 1 base removed from V and 10 bases from J, the gap between germline ends came to 26 bases.

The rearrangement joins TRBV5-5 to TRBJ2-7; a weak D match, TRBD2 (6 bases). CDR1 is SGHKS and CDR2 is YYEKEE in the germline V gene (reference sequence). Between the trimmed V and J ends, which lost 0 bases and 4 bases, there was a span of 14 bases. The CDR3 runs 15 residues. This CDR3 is CASSLVSGGRYEQYF. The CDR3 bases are TGTGCCAGCAGCTTGGTTTCCGGGGGAAGGTACGAGCAGTACTTC.

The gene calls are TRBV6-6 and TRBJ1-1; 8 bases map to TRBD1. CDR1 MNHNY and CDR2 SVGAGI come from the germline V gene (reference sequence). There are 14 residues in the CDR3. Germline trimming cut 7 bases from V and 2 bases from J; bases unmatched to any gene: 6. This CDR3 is CASTLAGGNTEAFF. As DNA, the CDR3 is TGTGCCAGCACCTTGGCAGGGGGCAACACTGAAGCTTTCTTT.

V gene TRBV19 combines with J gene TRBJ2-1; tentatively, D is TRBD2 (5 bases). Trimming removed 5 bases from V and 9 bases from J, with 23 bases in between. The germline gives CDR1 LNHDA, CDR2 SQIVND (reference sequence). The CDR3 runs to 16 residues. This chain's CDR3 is CASSVPPGLQRGEQFF. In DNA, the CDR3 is TGTGCCAGTAGTGTTCCTCCTGGACTGCAACGGGGTGAGCAGTTCTTC.

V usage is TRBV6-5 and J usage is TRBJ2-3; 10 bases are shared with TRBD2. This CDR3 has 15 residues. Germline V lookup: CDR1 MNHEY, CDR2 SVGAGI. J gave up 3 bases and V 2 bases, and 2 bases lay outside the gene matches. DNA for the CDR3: TGTGCCAGCAGTTACGGTAGCGGGAGGACAGATACGCAGTATTTT. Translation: CASSYGSGRTDTQYF.

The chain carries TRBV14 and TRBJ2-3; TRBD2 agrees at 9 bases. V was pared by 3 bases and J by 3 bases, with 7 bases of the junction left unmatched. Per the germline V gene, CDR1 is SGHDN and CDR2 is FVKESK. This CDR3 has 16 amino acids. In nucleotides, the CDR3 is TGTGCCAGCAGCCACCGAGCGGGAGGCTGGACAGATACGCAGTATTTT. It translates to CASSHRAGGWTDTQYF.

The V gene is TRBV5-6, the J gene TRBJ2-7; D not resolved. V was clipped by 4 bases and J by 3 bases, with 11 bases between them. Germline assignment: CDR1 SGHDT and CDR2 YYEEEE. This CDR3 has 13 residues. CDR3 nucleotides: TGTGCCAGCAGCCCCGAGACAAACTACGAGCAGTACTTC. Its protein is CASSPETNYEQYF. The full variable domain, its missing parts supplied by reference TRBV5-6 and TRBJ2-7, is DAGVTQSPTHLIKTRGQQVTLRCSPKSGHDTVSWYQQALGQGPQFIFQYYEEEERQRGNFPDRFSGHQFPNYSSELNVNALLLGDSALYLCASSPETNYEQYFGPGTRLTVT.

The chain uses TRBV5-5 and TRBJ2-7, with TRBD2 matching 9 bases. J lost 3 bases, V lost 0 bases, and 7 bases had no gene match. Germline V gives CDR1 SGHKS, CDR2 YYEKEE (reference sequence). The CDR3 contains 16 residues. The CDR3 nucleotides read TGTGCCAGCAGCTTGGCCGGGCTAGCGGGGAACTACGAGCAGTACTTC. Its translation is CASSLAGLAGNYEQYF.

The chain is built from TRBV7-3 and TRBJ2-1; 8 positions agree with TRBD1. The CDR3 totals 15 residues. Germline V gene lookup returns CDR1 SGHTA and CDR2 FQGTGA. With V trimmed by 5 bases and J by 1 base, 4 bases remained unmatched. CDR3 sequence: CASSLTGGSYNEQFF. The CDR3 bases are TGTGCCAGCAGCCTCACAGGGGGTTCCTACAATGAGCAGTTCTTC.

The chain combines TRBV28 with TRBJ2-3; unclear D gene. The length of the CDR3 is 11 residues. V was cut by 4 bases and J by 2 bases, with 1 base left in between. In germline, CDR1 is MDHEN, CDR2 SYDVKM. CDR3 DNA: TGTGCCAGCAGTTACACAGATACGCAGTATTTT. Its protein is CASSYTDTQYF. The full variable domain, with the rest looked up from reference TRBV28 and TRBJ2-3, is DVKVTQSSRYLVKRTGEKVFLECVQDMDHENMFWYRQDPGLGLRLIYFSYDVKMKEKGDIPEGYSVSREKKERFSLILESASTNQTSMYLCASSYTDTQYFGPGTRLTVL.

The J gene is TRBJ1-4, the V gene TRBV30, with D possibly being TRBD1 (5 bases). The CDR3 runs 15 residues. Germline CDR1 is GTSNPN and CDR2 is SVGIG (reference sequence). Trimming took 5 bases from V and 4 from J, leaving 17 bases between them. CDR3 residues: CAWGPKGRVNEKLFF. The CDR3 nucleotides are TGTGCCTGGGGCCCAAAAGGCAGGGTTAATGAAAAACTGTTTTTT.

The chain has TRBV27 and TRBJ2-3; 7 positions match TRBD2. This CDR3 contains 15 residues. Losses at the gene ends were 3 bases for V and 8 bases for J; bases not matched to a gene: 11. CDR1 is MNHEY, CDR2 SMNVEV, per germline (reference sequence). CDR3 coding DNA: TGTGCCAGCAGTTTCGGCGGGAGTGGGCTCGGTACGCAGTATTTT. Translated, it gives CASSFGGSGLGTQYF.

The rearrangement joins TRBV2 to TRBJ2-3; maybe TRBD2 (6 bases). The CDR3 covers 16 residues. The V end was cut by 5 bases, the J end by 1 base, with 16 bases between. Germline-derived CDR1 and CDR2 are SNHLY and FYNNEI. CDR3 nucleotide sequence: TGTGCCAGCAGTCCACTAGCCTTAAGGGGCACAGATACGCAGTATTTT. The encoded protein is CASSPLALRGTDTQYF. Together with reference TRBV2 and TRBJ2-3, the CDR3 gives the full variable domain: EPEVTQTPSHQVTQMGQEVILRCVPISNHLYFYWYRQILGQKVEFLVSFYNNEISEKSEIFDDQFSVERPDGSNFTLKIRSTKLEDSAMYFCASSPLALRGTDTQYFGPGTRLTVL.

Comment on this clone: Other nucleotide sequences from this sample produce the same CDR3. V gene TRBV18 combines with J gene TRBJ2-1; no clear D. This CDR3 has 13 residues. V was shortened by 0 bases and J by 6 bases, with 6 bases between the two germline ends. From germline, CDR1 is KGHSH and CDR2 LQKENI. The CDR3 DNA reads TGTGCCAGCTCACCACCGTCAAGCAATGAGCAGTTCTTC. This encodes CASSPPSSNEQFF.

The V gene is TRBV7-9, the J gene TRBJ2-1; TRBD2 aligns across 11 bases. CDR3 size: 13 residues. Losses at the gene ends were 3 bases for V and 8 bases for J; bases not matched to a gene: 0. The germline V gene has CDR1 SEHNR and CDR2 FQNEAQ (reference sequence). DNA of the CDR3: TGTGCCAGCAGCTTTAGCGGGAGGGATGAGCAGTTCTTC. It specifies CASSFSGRDEQFF.

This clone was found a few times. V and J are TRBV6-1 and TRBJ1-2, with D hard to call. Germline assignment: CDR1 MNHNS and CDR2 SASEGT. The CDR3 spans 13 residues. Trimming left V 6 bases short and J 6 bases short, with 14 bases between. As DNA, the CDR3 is TGTGCCAGCAGAGCGGCGGGGTATAATGGCTACACCTTC. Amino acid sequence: CASRAAGYNGYTF.

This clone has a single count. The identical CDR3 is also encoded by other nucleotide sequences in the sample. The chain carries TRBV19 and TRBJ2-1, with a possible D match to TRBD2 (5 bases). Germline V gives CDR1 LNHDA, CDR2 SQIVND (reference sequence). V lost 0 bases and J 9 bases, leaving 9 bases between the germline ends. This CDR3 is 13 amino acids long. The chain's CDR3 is CASSIETSGEQFF. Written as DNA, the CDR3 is TGTGCCAGTAGTATAGAAACTAGTGGTGAGCAGTTCTTC.

The DNA of the CDR3 is TGTGCCAGCAGTCCCCTATTGGGACGCAAAGTCTACAATGAGCAGTTCTTC. Protein product: CASSPLLGRKVYNEQFF. This sequence joins TRBV28 and TRBJ2-1; either TRBD1 or TRBD2 may supply D (5 bases each). The germline V and J ends were trimmed by 5 bases and 3 bases, with 20 bases remaining between them. Germline V lookup: CDR1 MDHEN, CDR2 SYDVKM. This CDR3 is built from 17 residues.

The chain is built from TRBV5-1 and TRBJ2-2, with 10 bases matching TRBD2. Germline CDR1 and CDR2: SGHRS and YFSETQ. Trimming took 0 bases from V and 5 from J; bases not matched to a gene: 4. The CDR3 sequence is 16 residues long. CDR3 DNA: TGCGCCAGCAGCTTGGTGGTAGCGGGAGGTACCGGGGAGCTGTTTTTT. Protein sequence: CASSLVVAGGTGELFF. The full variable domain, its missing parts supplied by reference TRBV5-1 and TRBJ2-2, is KAGVTQTPRYLIKTRGQQVTLSCSPISGHRSVSWYQQTPGQGLQFLFEYFSETQRNKGNFPGRFSGRQFSNSRSEMNVSTLELGDSALYLCASSLVVAGGTGELFFGEGSRLTVL.

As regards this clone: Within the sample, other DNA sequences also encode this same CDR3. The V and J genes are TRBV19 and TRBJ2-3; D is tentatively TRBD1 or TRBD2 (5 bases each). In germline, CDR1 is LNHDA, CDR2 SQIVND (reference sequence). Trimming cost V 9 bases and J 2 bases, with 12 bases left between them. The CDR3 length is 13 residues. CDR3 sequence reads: CASSPGTTDTQYF. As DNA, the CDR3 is TGTGCCAGCTCCCCGGGGACCACAGATACGCAGTATTTT. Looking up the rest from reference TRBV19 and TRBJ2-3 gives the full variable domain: DGGITQSPKYLFRKEGQNVTLSCEQNLNHDAMYWYRQDPGQGLRLIYYSQIVNDFQKGDIAEGYSVSREKKESFPLTVTSAQKNPTAFYLCASSPGTTDTQYFGPGTRLTVL.